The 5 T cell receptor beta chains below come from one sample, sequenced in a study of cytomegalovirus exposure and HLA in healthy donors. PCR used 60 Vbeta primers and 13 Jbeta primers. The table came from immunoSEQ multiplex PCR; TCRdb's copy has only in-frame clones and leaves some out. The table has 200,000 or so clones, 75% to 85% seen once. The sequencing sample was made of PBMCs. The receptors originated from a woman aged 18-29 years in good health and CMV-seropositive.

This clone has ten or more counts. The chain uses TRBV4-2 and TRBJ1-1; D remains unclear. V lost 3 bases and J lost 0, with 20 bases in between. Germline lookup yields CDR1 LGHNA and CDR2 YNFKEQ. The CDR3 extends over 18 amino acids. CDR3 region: CASSQYVAWASMNTEAFF. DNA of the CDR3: TGTGCCAGCAGCCAGTACGTGGCGTGGGCCTCAATGAACACTGAAGCTTTCTTT.

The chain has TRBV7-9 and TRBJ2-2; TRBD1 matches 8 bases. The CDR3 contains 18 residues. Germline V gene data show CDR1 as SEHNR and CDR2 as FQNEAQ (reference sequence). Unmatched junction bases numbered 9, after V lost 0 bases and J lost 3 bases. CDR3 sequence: CASSLARTGKAYTGELFF. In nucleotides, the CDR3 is TGTGCCAGCAGCTTAGCACGGACAGGGAAAGCGTACACCGGGGAGCTGTTTTTT.

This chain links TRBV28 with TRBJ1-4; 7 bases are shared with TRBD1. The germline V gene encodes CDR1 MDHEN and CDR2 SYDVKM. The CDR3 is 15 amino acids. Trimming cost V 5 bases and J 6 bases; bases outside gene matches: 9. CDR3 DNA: TGTGCCAGCAGTCCGTCAGGGGGTTGGGATGAAAAACTGTTTTTT. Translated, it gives CASSPSGGWDEKLFF.

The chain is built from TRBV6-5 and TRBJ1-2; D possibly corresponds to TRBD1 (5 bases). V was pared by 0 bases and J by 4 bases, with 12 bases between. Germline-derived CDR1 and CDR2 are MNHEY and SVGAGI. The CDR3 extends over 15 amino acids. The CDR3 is CASSYSFTGSYGYTF. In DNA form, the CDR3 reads TGTGCCAGCAGTTACTCCTTTACAGGCTCCTATGGCTACACCTTC.

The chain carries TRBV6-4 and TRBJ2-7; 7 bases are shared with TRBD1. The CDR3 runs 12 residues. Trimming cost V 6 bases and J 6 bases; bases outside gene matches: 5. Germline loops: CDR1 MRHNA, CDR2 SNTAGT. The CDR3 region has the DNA TGTGCCAGCAGCGGAAGGGGGCCCGAGCAGTACTTC. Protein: CASSGRGPEQYF.